The next 20 T cell receptor beta chains were all read from a single sample in a study of cytomegalovirus exposure and HLA in healthy donors. The PCR was carried out with 60 Vbeta primers and 13 Jbeta primers. TCRdb keeps only in-frame clones here, not all; method: immunoSEQ multiplex PCR. This table has about 97,000 clones, 75% appearing once. Sequenced: PBMCs. These receptors all come from a man aged 50 or older in good health and CMV-seronegative.

Concerning this clone: The junction departs from the called germline gene at one end, perhaps through a read error. The chain employs TRBV7-9 and TRBJ2-7, with a weak D call TRBD1 (6 bases). The CDR3 runs 15 residues. Germline-derived CDR1 and CDR2 are SEHNR and FQNEAQ (reference sequence). The CDR3 DNA is TGTGCCAGCACCTTAACAGGGTTTATCGCCTACGAGCAGTACTTC. Translation: CASTLTGFIAYEQYF.

V is TRBV2 and J is TRBJ1-4, with D maybe TRBD1 (6 bases). The germline V gene encodes CDR1 SNHLY and CDR2 FYNNEI. V shed 7 bases and J shed 6 bases, with 15 bases lying between them. The CDR3 runs 14 residues. CDR3 bases: TGTGCCAGCATTATAAAGGGGGAAGATGAAAAACTGTTTTTT. This sequence encodes CASIIKGEDEKLFF.

This sequence joins TRBV9 and TRBJ1-2, with D possibly matching TRBD1 (5 bases). CDR3 size: 14 residues. V lost 4 bases to trimming and J lost 4 bases, with 14 bases between them. Germline CDR1 is SGDLS and CDR2 is YYNGEE. CDR3 bases: TGTGCCAGCAGCTGGTCTGGAGACAGCTATGGCTACACCTTC. Translating gives CASSWSGDSYGYTF.

The chain is built from TRBV30 and TRBJ1-2, with no clear D. This CDR3 is built from 14 residues. V was cut by 2 bases and J by 5 bases, with 15 bases left in between. The germline gives CDR1 GTSNPN, CDR2 SVGIG (reference sequence). This CDR3 is CAWSLTQSGYGYTF. CDR3 DNA: TGTGCCTGGAGTCTGACTCAAAGCGGGTATGGCTACACCTTC.

The chain is built from TRBV5-1 and TRBJ2-6; D is uncertain. The CDR3 spans 14 residues. The V and J ends lost 6 bases and 1 base respectively, with 8 bases between them. CDR1 and CDR2 (germline): SGHRS, YFSETQ. The CDR3 nucleotides are TGCGCCAGCATGGAGCCGTCTGGGGCCAACGTCCTGACTTTC. It translates to CASMEPSGANVLTF.

V is TRBV7-6 and J is TRBJ2-1; 8 nucleotides align to TRBD1. The CDR3 spans 13 residues. Germline V gene lookup returns CDR1 SGHVS and CDR2 FNYEAQ. V lost 8 bases, J lost 3 bases, and 3 bases stayed unmatched. DNA for the CDR3: TGTGCCAGCTCCGGGACAGGCTACAATGAGCAGTTCTTC. Encoded protein: CASSGTGYNEQFF. Supplemented by reference TRBV7-6 and TRBJ2-1, the full variable domain reads GAGVSQSPRYKVTKRGQDVALRCDPISGHVSLYWYRQALGQGPEFLTYFNYEAQQDKSGLPNDRFSAERPEGSISTLTIQRTEQRDSAMYRCASSGTGYNEQFFGPGTRLTVL.

V usage is TRBV9 and J usage is TRBJ2-4, with a tentative D call TRBD1 (6 bases). This CDR3 has 14 amino acids. Germline V gene data show CDR1 as SGDLS and CDR2 as YYNGEE. V lost 0 bases, J lost 7 bases, and 11 bases lay in between. The CDR3 protein is CASSVDAGANIQYF. In DNA form, the CDR3 reads TGTGCCAGCAGCGTAGATGCAGGGGCGAACATTCAGTACTTC.

The rearrangement uses TRBV4-2 and TRBJ2-3; 9 bases align to TRBD2. Germline V gene lookup returns CDR1 LGHNA and CDR2 YNFKEQ. There are 15 residues in the CDR3. Trimming removed 3 bases from V and 2 bases from J; junction bases left unmatched: 3. The CDR3 DNA reads TGTGCCAGCAGCCAGGGACTAGCAGACACAGATACGCAGTATTTT. Translating gives CASSQGLADTDTQYF.

The chain combines TRBV28 with TRBJ1-5, with TRBD1 as a possible D gene (6 bases). The CDR3 is 15 residues long. The V gene lost 7 bases and the J gene lost 5 bases, with 18 bases spanning the gap. CDR1 is MDHEN and CDR2 is SYDVKM in the germline V gene. CDR3 residues: CASILTGLVDQPQHF. The CDR3 bases are TGTGCCAGCATTCTTACAGGGTTGGTGGATCAGCCCCAGCATTTT.

The chain joins TRBV19 to TRBJ1-1, with 10 bases aligning to TRBD1. J gave up 5 bases and V 5 bases, and 8 bases lay outside the gene matches. The V gene's germline CDR1 is LNHDA and CDR2 SQIVND (reference sequence). The CDR3 has 15 residues. CDR3 sequence reads: CASSPRTGGGTEAFF. CDR3 DNA sequence: TGTGCCAGTAGTCCCCGGACAGGGGGTGGTACTGAAGCTTTCTTT.

This clone was observed a few times. The CDR3 is CASSLILKDRPYEQYF. The CDR3 nucleotides read TGTGCCAGCAGCTTGATTTTGAAGGACAGGCCCTACGAGCAGTACTTC. The chain combines TRBV5-8 with TRBJ2-7; 7 positions match TRBD1. The V gene end was trimmed by 1 base and the J gene end by 2 bases; junction bases not matched to a gene: 9. The CDR3 consists of 16 residues. Germline-derived CDR1 and CDR2 are SGHTS and YDEGEE.

The chain is built from TRBV6-6 and TRBJ1-2; TRBD1 aligns across 8 bases. Germline values: CDR1 MNHNY, CDR2 SVGAGI (reference sequence). The CDR3 contains 15 residues. V dropped 6 bases and J dropped 7; count of bases not matched to a gene: 13. This CDR3 reads CASRPPGQAPGGYTF. CDR3 nucleotides: TGTGCCAGCAGGCCCCCGGGACAGGCCCCCGGTGGCTACACCTTC.

The chain recombines TRBV7-6 with TRBJ1-3; TRBD1 agrees at 9 bases. CDR1 is SGHVS, CDR2 FNYEAQ, per germline. This CDR3 has 15 residues. Trimming at V came to 5 bases and at J to 1 base, leaving 3 bases not matched to a gene. CDR3 loop: CASSVDRGSGNTIYF. DNA for the CDR3: TGTGCCAGCAGCGTTGACAGGGGGTCTGGAAACACCATATATTTT.

The chain is built from TRBV28 and TRBJ2-7, with 8 bases fitting TRBD1. Germline CDR1 MDHEN, CDR2 SYDVKM. The V segment lost 5 bases and the J segment 0 bases; nucleotides outside the gene matches: 6. The CDR3 loop spans 15 amino acids. CDR3 loop: CASSTYRGSSYEQYF. DNA of the CDR3: TGTGCCAGCAGTACCTACAGGGGGAGCTCCTACGAGCAGTACTTC.

The CDR3 nucleotides read TGTGCCAGCAGCTCACGGACAGGGAAGAAGGGCTCCGGGTCACCCCTCCACTTT. It encodes CASSSRTGKKGSGSPLHF. The chain is built from TRBV5-6 and TRBJ1-6, with 8 bases identical to TRBD1. Germline CDR1 reads SGHDT; CDR2 reads YYEEEE. CDR3 length: 18 amino acids. Trimming cost V 3 bases and J 10 bases; bases outside gene matches: 18.

This clone was seen only a few times. The chain couples TRBV19 to TRBJ2-7; TRBD1 aligns across 8 bases. CDR1 is LNHDA and CDR2 is SQIVND in the germline V gene (reference sequence). This CDR3 contains 14 residues. Trimming at V came to 5 bases and at J to 2 bases, leaving 5 bases not matched to a gene. The CDR3 loop reads CASSLRDRPYEQYF. CDR3 coding DNA: TGTGCCAGTAGTCTCCGGGACAGGCCCTACGAGCAGTACTTC. Variable domain in full (rest from reference TRBV19 and TRBJ2-7): DGGITQSPKYLFRKEGQNVTLSCEQNLNHDAMYWYRQDPGQGLRLIYYSQIVNDFQKGDIAEGYSVSREKKESFPLTVTSAQKNPTAFYLCASSLRDRPYEQYFGPGTRLTVT.

The rearrangement uses TRBV5-1 and TRBJ1-1; TRBD1 might be the D (5 bases). V dropped 0 bases and J dropped 1 base, with 7 bases sitting between them. The CDR3 totals 14 residues. The V gene's germline CDR1 is SGHRS and CDR2 YFSETQ. Written as DNA, the CDR3 is TGCGCCAGCAGCTTGGGGGACTGGAACACTGAAGCTTTCTTT. This gives the protein CASSLGDWNTEAFF.

The V and J genes are TRBV7-9 and TRBJ1-4; the match to TRBD1 covers 7 bases. This CDR3 is built from 14 residues. V shed 5 bases, J shed 6 bases, and the junction held 6 bases outside the gene matches. Germline V CDR1 and CDR2: SEHNR, FQNEAQ (reference sequence). CDR3 nucleotides: TGTGCCAGCAGCCTGACAGGGTTTGATGAAAAACTGTTTTTT. Its protein product is CASSLTGFDEKLFF.

The V and J genes are TRBV27 and TRBJ1-6; TRBD1 aligns across 7 bases. V lost 4 bases, J lost 6 bases, and 6 bases stayed unmatched. Germline lookup yields CDR1 MNHEY and CDR2 SMNVEV (reference sequence). This CDR3 region has 15 residues. The CDR3 bases are TGTGCCAGCAGTTACAGGGGAAGGACTAATTCACCCCTCCACTTT. Encoded protein: CASSYRGRTNSPLHF.

Concerning this clone itself: The junction does not match germline at one end; this may be a read error. The chain links TRBV7-7 to TRBJ2-5, with D perhaps TRBD1 or TRBD2 (5 bases each). Germline V gene sequence: CDR1 SSHAT, CDR2 FNYEAQ (reference sequence). The CDR3 has 14 amino acids. The CDR3: CASSLGEIGETQYF. The CDR3 DNA reads as TGTGCTAGCAGCTTAGGGGAGATAGGGGAGACCCAGTACTTC.